This record looks at one TCR beta chain sequence and its context. Its antigen is unidentified. This record comes from a study of immune evolution from preneoplasia to lung adenocarcinoma. Notes on the study in general: Top clone frequencies peaked in normal lung, apparently declining through invasive adenocarcinoma.

V was pared by 0 bases and J by 3 bases, with 9 bases of the junction left unmatched. Germline loops: CDR1 LGHNA, CDR2 YSLEER. This CDR3 contains 18 residues. Two lung cancer pathologists independently confirmed each histologic diagnosis. TCRdb's table, derived via immunoSEQ multiplex PCR, lists solely in-frame clones and lacks some. Of tens of thousands of clones listed, roughly four fifths are singletons. Material: FFPE invasive lung adenocarcinoma tissue. The V and J genes are TRBV4-3 and TRBJ2-3, with 10 bases that match TRBD1. The receptor was isolated from a person in their 60s with lung adenocarcinoma. CDR3 residues: CASSQDVGTGEWTDTQYF. The DNA of the CDR3 is TGCGCCAGCAGCCAAGATGTTGGGACAGGGGAATGGACAGATACGCAGTATTTT.